The 29 T cell receptor beta chains below come from one sample, sequenced in a study of vaccination and CD4 T cells after COVID-19. Antigens for these TCRs are unknown. CD4+ T cells that had been cultured provided DNA sequenced with the Oncomine TCR Beta short-read assay. TCRdb re-analysed the PCR reads in MiXCR, keeping a single row per CDR3 protein. In the table there are about 19,000 distinct CDR3 sequences, 49% of which are singletons. As to treatment: roughly 11-day PBMC culture with coronavirus spike peptide pools or control peptides (ViraFEST assay). Sequencing was done on a sample of CD4+ T cells from blood, cultured in vitro. The receptors here all came from a human donor who had recovered from COVID-19.

The chain uses TRBV6-1 and TRBJ1-5; possibly TRBD1 for D (5 bases). The V gene's germline CDR1 is MNHNS and CDR2 SASEGT. Trimming removed 4 bases from V and 0 bases from J, with 10 bases in between. CDR3 length equals 15 residues. The CDR3 DNA reads as TGTGCCAGCAGTGGTGGGGGGTATAGCAATCAGCCCCAGCATTTT. Translated: CASSGGGYSNQPQHF.

The genes are TRBV15 and TRBJ2-5; no clear D gene. Trimming removed 0 bases from V and 5 bases from J, with 4 bases in between. This CDR3 has 12 residues. From germline, CDR1 is LNHNV and CDR2 YYDKDF (reference sequence). The CDR3 region has the DNA TGTGCCACCAGCAGAGATCCGGAGACCCAGTACTTC. This gives the protein CATSRDPETQYF.

This clonotype was found a few times. The genes are TRBV10-3 and TRBJ2-2, with D possibly matching TRBD1 (6 bases). Germline V gene sequence: CDR1 ENHRY, CDR2 SYGVKD. The CDR3 runs 14 residues. Trimming removed 9 bases from V and 1 base from J, with 12 bases in between. CDR3 DNA: TGTGCCATAACAGGGACCTTGAACACCGGGGAGCTGTTTTTT. Translation gives CAITGTLNTGELFF.

The chain combines TRBV27 with TRBJ2-1; 14 nucleotides align to TRBD2. Germline CDR1 MNHEY, CDR2 SMNVEV (reference sequence). The CDR3 runs 20 residues. V was clipped by 5 bases and J by 0 bases; unmatched bases: 12. This chain's CDR3 is CASSTYGLAGGESSYNEQFF. Here the CDR3 DNA reads TGTGCCAGCAGTACCTATGGACTAGCGGGGGGCGAGAGCTCCTACAATGAGCAGTTCTTC.

The rearrangement uses TRBV2 and TRBJ1-2; D remains unclear. Germline CDR1 SNHLY, CDR2 FYNNEI. CDR3 size: 11 residues. V was shortened by 5 bases and J by 5 bases, with 6 bases between the two germline ends. The CDR3 DNA follows: TGTGCCAGCAGTCCAGAATATGGCTACACCTTC. Protein sequence: CASSPEYGYTF.

This clonotype came up a few times. The chain has TRBV6-2 or TRBV6-3 and TRBJ1-3, with no clear D. From germline, CDR1 is MNHEY and CDR2 SVGEGT. Trimming took off 7 bases at V and 0 bases at J, with 13 bases between the two ends. The CDR3 length is 15 residues. The CDR3 loop reads CASTRGRNSGNTIYF. CDR3 in DNA: TGTGCCAGCACGAGAGGACGGAACTCTGGAAACACCATATATTTT.

The chain links TRBV7-9 to TRBJ2-7, with D uncertain. The CDR3 runs 14 residues. CDR1 and CDR2 (germline): SEHNR, FQNEAQ (reference sequence). V shed 2 bases and J shed 6 bases, with 14 bases lying between them. CDR3 in DNA: TGTGCCAGCAGCTTAAGCTCTACAAGAGGCGAGCAGTACTTC. This sequence encodes CASSLSSTRGEQYF.

The CDR3 region is CASSRNLGQGGETQYF. DNA for the CDR3: TGTGCCAGCAGCAGAAATCTAGGACAGGGGGGGGAGACCCAGTACTTC. V is TRBV12-3 or TRBV12-4 and J is TRBJ2-5, with 10 positions matching TRBD1. CDR3 size: 16 residues. J was trimmed by 5 bases and V by 6 bases; bases with no gene match: 12.

This clonotype has more than one count but fewer than ten. The chain carries TRBV20-1 and TRBJ2-5; TRBD2 agrees at 11 bases. Germline V CDR1 and CDR2: DFQATT, SNEGSKA (reference sequence). Trimming removed 6 bases from V and 5 bases from J; junction bases left unmatched: 11. The CDR3 is 15 amino acids. The CDR3 region has the DNA TGCAGTGCAGTAGCGGGAGGGCCTAGAGGGGAGACCCAGTACTTC. It codes for CSAVAGGPRGETQYF.

The genes are TRBV7-2 and TRBJ1-1, with D possibly being TRBD1 (5 bases). The V gene's germline CDR1 is SGHTA and CDR2 FQGNSA. V lost 5 bases, J lost 8 bases, and 9 bases lay in between. CDR3 length: 11 amino acids. This CDR3 reads CASSVRDEAFF. In nucleotides, the CDR3 is TGTGCCAGCAGCGTCAGGGACGAAGCTTTCTTT.

The chain couples TRBV6-1 to TRBJ1-1, with a weak D call TRBD1 (6 bases). This CDR3 has 13 residues. The V end lost 9 bases, the J end lost 5 bases, and 16 bases lay between the germline ends. In germline, CDR1 is MNHNS, CDR2 SASEGT. The CDR3 reads CASRQGLGTEAFF. The DNA of the CDR3 is TGTGCCAGTCGTCAGGGGCTGGGGACTGAAGCTTTCTTT.

This clonotype was seen a handful of times. An end of the junction differs from the germline gene, which may be a read error. CDR3 region: CASSLAGTGGLIF. In DNA form, the CDR3 reads TGTGCCAGCAGCTTAGCCGGGACCGGGGGCTTGATTTTT. The chain has TRBV7-2 and TRBJ1-4, with D possibly being TRBD1 (6 bases). The CDR3 is made up of 13 amino acids. CDR1 is SGHTA, CDR2 FQGNSA, per germline.

This clonotype was found a few times. The chain joins TRBV6-1 to TRBJ1-6; the D gene is possibly TRBD1 (6 bases). The CDR3 spans 15 residues. The V and J ends lost 6 bases and 13 bases respectively, with 22 bases between them. The germline V gene has CDR1 MNHNS and CDR2 SASEGT. The CDR3 sequence is CASRTTGTSDIPLHF. CDR3 bases: TGTGCCAGCAGAACCACCGGGACATCAGACATCCCCCTCCACTTT.

This sequence joins TRBV5-1 and TRBJ2-1; 11 bases are a match to TRBD2. This CDR3 contains 15 residues. From germline, CDR1 is SGHRS and CDR2 YFSETQ. J gave up 7 bases and V 4 bases, and 7 bases lay outside the gene matches. CDR3 sequence: CASSPGTSGRNEQFF. CDR3 coding DNA: TGCGCCAGCAGCCCCGGGACTAGCGGTAGGAATGAGCAGTTCTTC.

This clonotype appeared a few times. The gene calls are TRBV27 and TRBJ1-5; D remains ambiguous. The V gene lost 5 bases and the J gene lost 7 bases, with 15 bases spanning the gap. The CDR3 length is 14 residues. CDR1 and CDR2 (germline): MNHEY, SMNVEV (reference sequence). CDR3 sequence (DNA): TGTGCCAGCAGTCAAGTCGGAGTTGGGCAGCCCCAGCATTTT. Translation: CASSQVGVGQPQHF.

The chain has TRBV6-1 and TRBJ1-6; no definite D call. This CDR3 is 13 amino acids long. CDR1 and CDR2 from the germline V gene are MNHNS and SASEGT. The germline V and J ends were trimmed by 4 bases and 7 bases, with 8 bases remaining between them. In DNA, the CDR3 is TGTGCCAGCAGTGGGGGTCGGAATTCACCCCTCCACTTT. It codes for CASSGGRNSPLHF.

The chain joins TRBV6-5 to TRBJ2-7; D unresolved. CDR3 size: 15 residues. CDR1 and CDR2 from the germline V gene are MNHEY and SVGAGI. V was cut by 3 bases and J by 2 bases, with 14 bases left in between. The CDR3 DNA sequence: TGTGCCAGCAGTTATCCCCACAGCAACACCTACGAGCAGTACTTC. Amino acid sequence: CASSYPHSNTYEQYF.

This clonotype has a handful of counts. The chain employs TRBV7-2 and TRBJ1-1; no definite D call. The CDR3 length is 14 residues. The germline V and J ends were trimmed by 5 bases and 2 bases, with 12 bases remaining between them. The germline V gene encodes CDR1 SGHTA and CDR2 FQGNSA. Written as DNA, the CDR3 is TGTGCCAGCAGCCTATCTTCCGGAAACACTGAAGCTTTCTTT. This gives the protein CASSLSSGNTEAFF.

The J gene is TRBJ1-5, the V gene TRBV7-8; D perhaps matches TRBD1 (5 bases). Germline CDR1 reads SGHVS; CDR2 reads FQNEAQ. The V gene lost 5 bases and the J gene lost 5 bases, with 10 bases spanning the gap. The CDR3 length is 13 residues. The CDR3 DNA reads TGTGCCAGCAGCACGGACATCTATCAGCCCCAGCATTTT. It encodes CASSTDIYQPQHF.

In its sample, this clonotype was seen a few times. CDR3 nucleotides: TGTGCCAGCAGCTTGGACGGAAACAATCAGCCCCAGCATTTT. This translates into CASSLDGNNQPQHF. The genes are TRBV5-5 and TRBJ1-5, with D unresolved. V lost 0 bases and J lost 3, with 7 bases in between. The CDR3 loop spans 14 amino acids. CDR1 SGHKS and CDR2 YYEKEE come from the germline V gene (reference sequence).

This clonotype was observed a handful of times. The chain employs TRBV19 and TRBJ1-2; 7 bases agree with TRBD1. Per germline, CDR1 LNHDA and CDR2 SQIVND (reference sequence). The CDR3 spans 14 residues. V gave up 2 bases and J gave up 3 bases; unmatched junction bases: 3. CDR3 DNA sequence: TGTGCCAGTAGTATACCAGGGGGTTACTATGGCTACACCTTC. It specifies CASSIPGGYYGYTF.

This clonotype was seen more than once but under ten times. This chain joins TRBV20-1 and TRBJ1-5, with D possibly matching TRBD1 (5 bases). Trimming took 0 bases from V and 10 from J, leaving 22 bases between them. CDR1 DFQATT and CDR2 SNEGSKA come from the germline V gene (reference sequence). This CDR3 has 16 amino acids. The CDR3 DNA is TGCAGTGCTAGAGAGCAATACCGGGACTCCGAAAAACCCCAGCATTTT. The encoded protein is CSAREQYRDSEKPQHF.

The chain recombines TRBV15 with TRBJ1-2; D is undetermined. The length of the CDR3 is 14 residues. Looked up from germline, CDR1 is LNHNV and CDR2 is YYDKDF (reference sequence). The V and J ends lost 5 bases and 1 base respectively, with 11 bases between them. The CDR3 region has the DNA TGTGCCACCAGCCGAGGAGGGAATAACTATGGCTACACCTTC. Translation: CATSRGGNNYGYTF.

The chain recombines TRBV2 with TRBJ2-3, with D perhaps matching TRBD2 (5 bases). The germline CDR1 and CDR2 sequences are SNHLY and FYNNEI. The CDR3 consists of 14 residues. Trimming removed 3 bases from V and 8 bases from J, with 15 bases in between. The CDR3 region has the DNA TGTGCCAGCAGTGAGCTCCGTAGCGTGAGTACGCAGTATTTT. Translation gives CASSELRSVSTQYF.

This sequence joins TRBV6-5 and TRBJ1-2; D call uncertain. V was trimmed by 2 bases and J by 5 bases, leaving 6 bases between them. Germline loops: CDR1 MNHEY, CDR2 SVGAGI. The CDR3 runs to 12 residues. The CDR3 loop reads CASSYASYGYTF. CDR3 sequence (DNA): TGTGCCAGCAGTTACGCCAGTTATGGCTACACCTTC.

This clonotype showed up just a few times. The chain couples TRBV19 to TRBJ2-1, with 9 bases lining up with TRBD2. With V trimmed by 3 bases and J by 4 bases, 7 bases remained unmatched. The germline CDR1 and CDR2 sequences are LNHDA and SQIVND (reference sequence). The CDR3 length is 16 residues. CDR3 nucleotides: TGTGCCAGTAGTATCACCAAGACTAGCGGTTACAATGAGCAGTTCTTC. This translates into CASSITKTSGYNEQFF.

This clonotype was recorded a few times. J is TRBJ1-1 and V is TRBV29-1; 7 positions agree with TRBD1. CDR1 is SQVTM, CDR2 ANQGSEA, per germline. The CDR3 sequence is 13 residues long. The V and J ends lost 4 bases and 4 bases, in that order; junction bases with no gene match: 6. In nucleotides, the CDR3 is TGCAGCGTTGTGTCAGGGGGAGGCACTGAAGCTTTCTTT. Amino acid sequence: CSVVSGGGTEAFF. Full variable domain (missing parts from reference TRBV29-1 and TRBJ1-1): SAVISQKPSRDICQRGTSLTIQCQVDSQVTMMFWYRQQPGQSLTLIATANQGSEATYESGFVIDKFPISRPNLTFSTLTVSNMSPEDSSIYLCSVVSGGGTEAFFGQGTRLTVV.

The chain couples TRBV21-1 to TRBJ2-7; the table assigns TRBD1, which was not confirmed against the DNA. TRBV21-1 is deemed a pseudogene. This CDR3 comprises 15 residues. The CDR3 DNA sequence: TGTGCCAGCAGCCACCGGGACAGCATCAACTACGAGCAGTACTTC. Protein sequence: CASSHRDSINYEQYF.

This clonotype has a single count. The rearrangement links TRBV30 to TRBJ2-7; TRBD2 matches at 10 bases. The junction had 5 bases not matched to a gene; V was cut back by 0 bases and J by 6 bases. Germline V gene data show CDR1 as GTSNPN and CDR2 as SVGIG (reference sequence). The CDR3 has 14 residues. CDR3: CAWSVSLAGAEQYF. CDR3 sequence (DNA): TGTGCCTGGAGTGTAAGCCTAGCGGGAGCCGAGCAGTACTTC.